One and the same sample provided the 5 T cell receptor beta chains below, sequenced in a study of vaccination and CD4 T cells after COVID-19. These receptors have no known antigen. This sample's treatment: roughly 11-day PBMC culture with coronavirus spike peptide pools or control peptides (ViraFEST assay). The Oncomine TCR Beta short-read assay generated sequence data from the DNA of cultured CD4+ T cells. Via MiXCR, TCRdb re-called the PCR reads, giving one row per CDR3 protein. The data contain 11,000 or so distinct CDR3 sequences, roughly 46% of them seen just once; the ten biggest clones take up roughly 6.9%. Sequenced: CD4+ T cells from blood, cultured in vitro. The source of these receptors is a human donor who had recovered from COVID-19.

The chain recombines TRBV5-1 with TRBJ2-5, with a weak D call TRBD2 (6 bases). CDR1 is SGHRS and CDR2 is YFSETQ in the germline V gene. The CDR3 sequence is 15 residues long. V was clipped by 3 bases and J by 1 base, with 13 bases between them. CDR3 DNA: TGCGCCAGCAGCTGGGACTCGAGTCGCCAAGAGACCCAGTACTTC. It translates to CASSWDSSRQETQYF.

The chain combines TRBV9 with TRBJ1-1; a possible D gene is TRBD1 (5 bases). This CDR3 spans 16 amino acids. CDR1 is SGDLS, CDR2 YYNGEE, per germline. Deletions cut 2 bases from V and 0 bases from J, with 14 bases between. For the CDR3, the DNA is TGTGCCAGCAGCGTCCAGGGCACCGCCATGAACACTGAAGCTTTCTTT. Its translation is CASSVQGTAMNTEAFF.

This sequence joins TRBV20-1 and TRBJ2-7, with 8 bases identical to TRBD2. CDR1 and CDR2 from the germline V gene are DFQATT and SNEGSKA (reference sequence). Trimming at V came to 3 bases and at J to 7 bases, leaving 17 bases not matched to a gene. The CDR3 has 16 residues. CDR3 nucleotide sequence: TGCAGTGCTAGGAAGGGCCTCCGGGGGGGGGAGGGAGAGCAGTACTTC. Translation gives CSARKGLRGGEGEQYF.

The chain uses TRBV15 and TRBJ1-2; 9 nucleotides align to TRBD1. Germline CDR1 and CDR2: LNHNV and YYDKDF (reference sequence). V shed 3 bases, J shed 4 bases, and the junction held 18 bases outside the gene matches. The CDR3 is 19 amino acids. The CDR3 protein is CATSRRPGTGTLGAYGYTF. The CDR3 DNA sequence: TGTGCCACCAGCAGGCGTCCCGGGACAGGGACCCTCGGAGCCTATGGCTACACCTTC.

Sample share makes this clonotype medium-sized. The chain uses TRBV15 and TRBJ1-5; D gene ambiguous. Germline V gene sequence: CDR1 LNHNV, CDR2 YYDKDF (reference sequence). Trimming pared 5 bases from V and 0 bases from J, leaving 11 bases between. This CDR3 region has 15 residues. CDR3 in DNA: TGTGCCACCAGCCCGGGGTCAGGTAGCAATCAGCCCCAGCATTTT. Translation gives CATSPGSGSNQPQHF.